What follows describes a single T cell receptor (beta chain). Trimming removed 4 bases from V and 3 bases from J, with 9 bases in between. The CDR3 contains 13 residues. In germline, CDR1 is LNHDA, CDR2 SQIVND (reference sequence). The data belong to a study of cytomegalovirus exposure and HLA in healthy donors. A multiplex PCR was run with 60 Vbeta primers and 13 Jbeta primers. Profiled with immunoSEQ multiplex PCR; TCRdb holds only in-frame clones, not every one. The table has 75,000 to 90,000 clones, approximately 70% seen once. The receptor was derived from a woman aged 40 to 50 in good health and CMV-seropositive. Sequenced input: PBMCs. V is TRBV19 and J is TRBJ1-2; D not resolved. For the CDR3, the DNA is TGTGCCAGTAGTAGAGGGAAGGACTATGGCTACACCTTC. Encoded protein: CASSRGKDYGYTF.